This TCR beta chain was obtained from a study of cytomegalovirus exposure and HLA in healthy donors. Study-wide results and limits: TCR beta V- and J-gene trimming was later associated with a missense DCLRE1C variant.

Per the germline V gene, CDR1 is SQVTM and CDR2 is ANQGSEA. The germline V and J ends were trimmed by 4 bases and 10 bases, with 13 bases remaining between them. CDR3 size: 11 residues. PCR amplification relied on 60 Vbeta primers (plus 13 Jbeta primers). Sequencing used immunoSEQ multiplex PCR; TCRdb keeps in-frame clones, though not all of them. The repertoire table contains 90,000 to 100,000 clones. Donors consisted of healthy bone marrow donors. About this clone itself: The antigen is undetermined.

The chain is built from TRBV29-1 and TRBJ1-1; D is possibly TRBD1 (6 bases). The receptor comes from a woman aged 25 to 39 in good health and CMV-seronegative. Material for sequencing was PBMCs. The CDR3 loop reads CSVAGGAVAFF. The DNA for the CDR3 is TGCAGCGTTGCGGGGGGCGCGGTAGCTTTCTTT.